The entry that follows covers one T cell receptor (beta chain) sequence. Its antigen is not known. This sample was included in a study of shared clonotypes between healthy human individuals. In the study overall: The donor pool was made up of two women and three men aged 18 to 49.

Assay runs were performed at deep level. Sequenced by immunoSEQ multiplex PCR; TCRdb stores in-frame clones only, minus some. This table has 2 million to 2.5 million clones, roughly 90% appearing once. Overall study findings and caveats: A small donor pool kept down the genetic and exposure-history diversity that was represented. Memory subsets generally showed smaller estimated richness than naive subsets did.

CDR1 SGHTA and CDR2 FQGTGA come from the germline V gene. The CDR3 consists of 17 residues. Germline trimming cut 2 bases from V and 5 bases from J; bases unmatched to any gene: 11. This TCR came from a man between 18 and 35 years old in good health. Some clones in this sample may be carry-over from other donors' samples. The rearrangement links TRBV7-3 to TRBJ2-5; 10 nucleotides agree with TRBD2. The sequenced material came from naive CD4+ T cells from PBMCs. Sample subset: CD45RA+ positively selected. CDR3 nucleotides: TGTGCCAGCAGCTTAGGAAGCGGGAGGGCCCTCAGGGAGACCCAGTACTTC. This encodes CASSLGSGRALRETQYF.